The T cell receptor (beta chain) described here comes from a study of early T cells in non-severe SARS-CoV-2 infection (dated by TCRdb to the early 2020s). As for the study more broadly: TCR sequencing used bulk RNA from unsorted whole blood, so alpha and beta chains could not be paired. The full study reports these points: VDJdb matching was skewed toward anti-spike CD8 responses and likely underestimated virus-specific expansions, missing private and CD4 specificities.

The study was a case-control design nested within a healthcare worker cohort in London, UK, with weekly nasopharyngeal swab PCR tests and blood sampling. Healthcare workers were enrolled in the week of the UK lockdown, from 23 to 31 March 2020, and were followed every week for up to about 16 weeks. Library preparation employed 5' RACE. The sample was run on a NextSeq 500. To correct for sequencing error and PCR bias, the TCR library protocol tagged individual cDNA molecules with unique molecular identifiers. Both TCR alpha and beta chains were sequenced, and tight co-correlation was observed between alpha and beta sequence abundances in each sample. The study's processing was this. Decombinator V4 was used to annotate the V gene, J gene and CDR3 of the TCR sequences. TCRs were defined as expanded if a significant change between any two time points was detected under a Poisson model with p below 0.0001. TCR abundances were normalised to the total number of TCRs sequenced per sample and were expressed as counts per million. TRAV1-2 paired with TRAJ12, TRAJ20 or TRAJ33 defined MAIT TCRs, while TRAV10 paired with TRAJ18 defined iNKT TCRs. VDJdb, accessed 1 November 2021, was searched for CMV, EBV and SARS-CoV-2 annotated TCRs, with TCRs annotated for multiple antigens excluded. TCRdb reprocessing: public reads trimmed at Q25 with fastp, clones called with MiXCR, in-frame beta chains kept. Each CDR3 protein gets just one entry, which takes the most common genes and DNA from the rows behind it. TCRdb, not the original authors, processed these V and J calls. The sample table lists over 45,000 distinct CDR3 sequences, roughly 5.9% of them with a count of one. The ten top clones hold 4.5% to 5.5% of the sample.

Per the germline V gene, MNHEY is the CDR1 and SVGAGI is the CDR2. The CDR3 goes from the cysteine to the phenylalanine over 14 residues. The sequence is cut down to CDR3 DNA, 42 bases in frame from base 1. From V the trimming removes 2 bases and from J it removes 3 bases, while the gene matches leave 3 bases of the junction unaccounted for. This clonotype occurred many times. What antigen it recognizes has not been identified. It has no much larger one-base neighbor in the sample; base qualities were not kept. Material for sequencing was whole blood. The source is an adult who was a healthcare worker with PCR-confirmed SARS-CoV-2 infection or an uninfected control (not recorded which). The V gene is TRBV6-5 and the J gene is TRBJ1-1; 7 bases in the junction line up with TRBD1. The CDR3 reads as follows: CASSYRGRDTEAFF. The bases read TGTGCCAGCAGTTACAGGGGGCGAGACACTGAAGCTTTCTTT.